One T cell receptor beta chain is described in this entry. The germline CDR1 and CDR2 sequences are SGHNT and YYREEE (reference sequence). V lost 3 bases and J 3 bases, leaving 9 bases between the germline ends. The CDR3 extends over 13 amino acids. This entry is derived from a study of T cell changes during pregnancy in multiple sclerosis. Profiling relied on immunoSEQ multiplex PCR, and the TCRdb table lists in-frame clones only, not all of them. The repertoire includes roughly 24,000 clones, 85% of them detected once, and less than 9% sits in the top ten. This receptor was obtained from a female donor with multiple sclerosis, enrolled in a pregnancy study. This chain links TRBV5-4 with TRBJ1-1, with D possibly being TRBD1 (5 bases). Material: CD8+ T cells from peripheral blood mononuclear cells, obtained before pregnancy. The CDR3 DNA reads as TGTGCCAGCAGCTCCGGGGGGGACACTGAAGCTTTCTTT. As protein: CASSSGGDTEAFF.